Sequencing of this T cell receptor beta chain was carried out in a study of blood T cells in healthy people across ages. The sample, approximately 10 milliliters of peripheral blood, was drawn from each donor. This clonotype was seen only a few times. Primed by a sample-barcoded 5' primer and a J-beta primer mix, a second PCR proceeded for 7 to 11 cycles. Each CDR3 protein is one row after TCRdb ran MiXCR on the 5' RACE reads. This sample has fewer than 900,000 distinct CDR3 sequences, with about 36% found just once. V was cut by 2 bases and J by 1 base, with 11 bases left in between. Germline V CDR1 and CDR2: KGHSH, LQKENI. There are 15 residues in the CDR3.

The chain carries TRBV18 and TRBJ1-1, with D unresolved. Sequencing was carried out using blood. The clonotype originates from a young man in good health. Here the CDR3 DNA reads TGTGCCAGCTCACCAAATCCGGGAAGGAACACTGAAGCTTTCTTT. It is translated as CASSPNPGRNTEAFF.